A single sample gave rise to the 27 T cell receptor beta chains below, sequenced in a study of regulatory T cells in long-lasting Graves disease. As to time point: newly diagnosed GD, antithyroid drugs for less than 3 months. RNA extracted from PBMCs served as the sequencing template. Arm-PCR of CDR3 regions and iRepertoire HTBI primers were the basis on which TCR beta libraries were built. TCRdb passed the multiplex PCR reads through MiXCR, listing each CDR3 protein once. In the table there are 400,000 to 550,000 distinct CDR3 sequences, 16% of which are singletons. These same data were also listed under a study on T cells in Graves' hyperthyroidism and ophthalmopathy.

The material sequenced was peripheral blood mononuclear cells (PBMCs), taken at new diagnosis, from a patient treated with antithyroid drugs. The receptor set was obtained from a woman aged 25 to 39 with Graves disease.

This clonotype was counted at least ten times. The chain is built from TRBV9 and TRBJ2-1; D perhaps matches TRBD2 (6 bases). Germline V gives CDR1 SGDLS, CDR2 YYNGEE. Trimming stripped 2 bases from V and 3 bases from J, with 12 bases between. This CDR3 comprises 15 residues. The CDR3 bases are TGTGCCAGCAGCGTGAGCGGAGGGCTCTACAATGAGCAGTTCTTC. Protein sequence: CASSVSGGLYNEQFF. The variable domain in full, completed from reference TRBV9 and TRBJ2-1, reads DSGVTQTPKHLITATGQRVTLRCSPRSGDLSVYWYQQSLDQGLQFLIQYYNGEERAKGNILERFSAQQFPDLHSELNLSSLELGDSALYFCASSVSGGLYNEQFFGPGTRLTVL.

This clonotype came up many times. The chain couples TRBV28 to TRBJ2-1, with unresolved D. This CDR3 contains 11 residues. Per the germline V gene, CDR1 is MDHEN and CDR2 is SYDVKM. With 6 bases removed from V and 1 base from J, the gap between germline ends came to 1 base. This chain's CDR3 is CASRSYNEQFF. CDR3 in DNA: TGTGCCAGCAGATCCTACAATGAGCAGTTCTTC. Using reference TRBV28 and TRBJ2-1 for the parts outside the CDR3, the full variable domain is DVKVTQSSRYLVKRTGEKVFLECVQDMDHENMFWYRQDPGLGLRLIYFSYDVKMKEKGDIPEGYSVSREKKERFSLILESASTNQTSMYLCASRSYNEQFFGPGTRLTVL.

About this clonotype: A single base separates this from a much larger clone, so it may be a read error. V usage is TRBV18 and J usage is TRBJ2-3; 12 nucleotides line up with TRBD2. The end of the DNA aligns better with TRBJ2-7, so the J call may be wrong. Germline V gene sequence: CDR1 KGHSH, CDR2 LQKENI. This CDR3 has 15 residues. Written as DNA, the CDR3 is TGTGCCAGCTCACTGACTAGCGGGGGACCCTTCGAGCAGTACTTC. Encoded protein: CASSLTSGGPFEQYF.

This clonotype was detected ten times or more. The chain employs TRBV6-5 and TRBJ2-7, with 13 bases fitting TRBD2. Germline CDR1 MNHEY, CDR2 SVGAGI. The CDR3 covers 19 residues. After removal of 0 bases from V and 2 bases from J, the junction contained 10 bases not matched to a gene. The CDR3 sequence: CASSYSPETSGRTPYEQYF. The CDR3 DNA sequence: TGTGCCAGCAGTTACTCTCCAGAGACTAGCGGGAGGACTCCCTACGAGCAGTACTTC.

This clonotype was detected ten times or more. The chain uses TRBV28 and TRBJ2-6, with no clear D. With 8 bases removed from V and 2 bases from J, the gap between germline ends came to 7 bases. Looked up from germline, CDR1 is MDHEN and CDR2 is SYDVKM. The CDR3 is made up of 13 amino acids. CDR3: CASELPGANVLTF. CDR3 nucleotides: TGTGCCAGCGAGCTTCCTGGGGCCAACGTCCTGACTTTC. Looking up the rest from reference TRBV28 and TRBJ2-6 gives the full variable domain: DVKVTQSSRYLVKRTGEKVFLECVQDMDHENMFWYRQDPGLGLRLIYFSYDVKMKEKGDIPEGYSVSREKKERFSLILESASTNQTSMYLCASELPGANVLTFGAGSRLTVL.

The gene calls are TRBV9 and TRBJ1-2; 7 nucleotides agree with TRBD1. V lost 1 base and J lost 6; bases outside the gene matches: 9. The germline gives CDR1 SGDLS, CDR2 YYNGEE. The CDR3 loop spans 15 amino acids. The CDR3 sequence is CASSVTRDSSNGYTF. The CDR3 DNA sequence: TGTGCCAGCAGCGTAACCCGGGACAGTAGCAATGGCTACACCTTC.

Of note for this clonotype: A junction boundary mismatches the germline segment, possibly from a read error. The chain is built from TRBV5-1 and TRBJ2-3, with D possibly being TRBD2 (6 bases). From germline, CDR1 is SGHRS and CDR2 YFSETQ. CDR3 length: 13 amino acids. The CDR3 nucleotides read TGTGCCAGCAGCTTTACAGGAGGGGATACGCAGTATTTT. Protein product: CASSFTGGDTQYF.

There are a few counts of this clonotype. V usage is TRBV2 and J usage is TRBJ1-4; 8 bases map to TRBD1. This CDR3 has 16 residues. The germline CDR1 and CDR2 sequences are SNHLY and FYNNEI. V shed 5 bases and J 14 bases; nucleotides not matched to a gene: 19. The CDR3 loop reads CASSLSGTGRLSTLFF. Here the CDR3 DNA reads TGTGCCAGCAGTTTATCCGGGACAGGACGTCTCTCTACTCTGTTTTTT.

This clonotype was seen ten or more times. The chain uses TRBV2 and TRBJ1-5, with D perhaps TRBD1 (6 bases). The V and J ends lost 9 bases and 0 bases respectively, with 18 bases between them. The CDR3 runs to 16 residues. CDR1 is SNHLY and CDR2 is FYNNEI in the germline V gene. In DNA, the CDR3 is TGTGCCAGTAACAGGGTCGGACTAGATAGCAATCAGCCCCAGCATTTT. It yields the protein CASNRVGLDSNQPQHF.

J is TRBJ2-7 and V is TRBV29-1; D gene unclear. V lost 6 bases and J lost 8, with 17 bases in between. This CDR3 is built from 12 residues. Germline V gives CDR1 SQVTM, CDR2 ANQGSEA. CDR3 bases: TGCAGCGTGCCTGGTCCGACCCACAAGCAGTACTTC. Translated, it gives CSVPGPTHKQYF.

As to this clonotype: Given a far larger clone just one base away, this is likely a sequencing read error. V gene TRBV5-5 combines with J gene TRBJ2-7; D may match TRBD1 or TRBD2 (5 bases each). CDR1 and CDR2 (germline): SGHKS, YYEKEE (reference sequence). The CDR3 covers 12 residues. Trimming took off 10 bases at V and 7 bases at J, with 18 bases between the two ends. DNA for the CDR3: TGTGCCTTCCCGGGGCCCAACAATGAGCAGTACTTC. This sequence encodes CAFPGPNNEQYF.

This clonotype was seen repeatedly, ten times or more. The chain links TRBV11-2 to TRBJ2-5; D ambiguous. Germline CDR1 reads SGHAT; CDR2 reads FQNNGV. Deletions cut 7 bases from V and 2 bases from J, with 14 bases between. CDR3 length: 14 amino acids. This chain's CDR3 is CASTRLELQETQYF. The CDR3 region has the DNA TGTGCCAGCACCCGGTTAGAGCTTCAAGAGACCCAGTACTTC. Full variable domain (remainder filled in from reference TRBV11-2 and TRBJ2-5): EAGVAQSPRYKIIEKRQSVAFWCNPISGHATLYWYQQILGQGPKLLIQFQNNGVVDDSQLPKDRFSAERLKGVDSTLKIQPAKLEDSAVYLCASTRLELQETQYFGPGTRLLVL.

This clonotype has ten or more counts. In nucleotides, the CDR3 is TGCGCCAGCAGGGAGAGGGGGGCCTCCTCCTACAATGAGCAGTTCTTC. It codes for CASRERGASSYNEQFF. The J gene is TRBJ2-1, the V gene TRBV5-1; D possibly uses TRBD1 or TRBD2 (6 bases each). The ends were cut back, 5 bases at V and 0 bases at J, with 15 bases in the middle. The CDR3 is 16 residues long. Germline CDR1 and CDR2: SGHRS and YFSETQ.

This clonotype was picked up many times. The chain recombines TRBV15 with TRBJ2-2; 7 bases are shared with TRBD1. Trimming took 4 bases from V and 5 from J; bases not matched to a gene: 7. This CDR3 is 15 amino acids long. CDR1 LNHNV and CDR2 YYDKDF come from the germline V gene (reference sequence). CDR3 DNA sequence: TGTGCCACCAGCAAAGGTGACAGGGAAACCGGGGAGCTGTTTTTT. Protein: CATSKGDRETGELFF.

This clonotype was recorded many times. This CDR3 reads CASSFNEQFF. Written as DNA, the CDR3 is TGTGCCAGCAGTTTCAATGAGCAGTTCTTC. The chain recombines TRBV28 with TRBJ2-1; no clear D. This CDR3 has 10 residues. CDR1 is MDHEN and CDR2 is SYDVKM in the germline V gene. The V gene lost 3 bases and the J gene lost 6 bases, with 0 bases spanning the gap.

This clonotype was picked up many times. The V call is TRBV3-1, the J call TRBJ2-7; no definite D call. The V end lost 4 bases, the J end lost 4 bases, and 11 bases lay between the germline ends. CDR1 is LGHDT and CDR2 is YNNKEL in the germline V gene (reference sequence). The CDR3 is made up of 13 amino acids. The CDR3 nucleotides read TGTGCCAGCAGCCGATCTGCCTCTTACGAGCAGTACTTC. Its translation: CASSRSASYEQYF.

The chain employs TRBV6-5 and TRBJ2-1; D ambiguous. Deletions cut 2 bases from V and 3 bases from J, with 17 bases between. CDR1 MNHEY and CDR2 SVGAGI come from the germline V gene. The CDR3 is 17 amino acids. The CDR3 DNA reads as TGTGCCAGCAGTTACACATATGAGGATTCAATCTACAATGAGCAGTTCTTC. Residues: CASSYTYEDSIYNEQFF.

In DNA form, the CDR3 reads TGTGCCAGTAACATGAGACAGTCTGGGGCCAACGTCCTGACTTTC. Its protein is CASNMRQSGANVLTF. The rearrangement links TRBV19 to TRBJ2-6, with D possibly matching TRBD1 (5 bases). Germline-derived CDR1 and CDR2 are LNHDA and SQIVND (reference sequence). V was trimmed by 7 bases and J by 1 base, leaving 11 bases between them. The CDR3 runs 15 residues.

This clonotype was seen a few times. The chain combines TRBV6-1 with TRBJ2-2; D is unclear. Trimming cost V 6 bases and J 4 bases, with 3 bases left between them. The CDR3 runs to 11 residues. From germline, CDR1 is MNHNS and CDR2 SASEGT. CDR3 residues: CASRATGELFF. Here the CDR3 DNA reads TGTGCCAGCAGAGCCACCGGGGAGCTGTTTTTT.

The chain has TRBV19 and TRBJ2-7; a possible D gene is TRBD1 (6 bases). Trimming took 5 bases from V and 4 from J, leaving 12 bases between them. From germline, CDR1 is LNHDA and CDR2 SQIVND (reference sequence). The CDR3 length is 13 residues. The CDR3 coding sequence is TGTGCCAGTAGTTTCAGGACAGCATACGAGCAGTACTTC. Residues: CASSFRTAYEQYF.

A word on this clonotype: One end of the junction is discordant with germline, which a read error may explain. The CDR3: CASSLEARGTGEMFF. The CDR3 DNA is TGTGCCAGCAGCTTAGAGGCAAGGGGAACCGGGGAGATGTTTTTT. The chain recombines TRBV11-2 with TRBJ2-2; D could derive from TRBD1 or TRBD2 (5 bases each). This CDR3 is 15 amino acids long. CDR1 is SGHAT and CDR2 is FQNNGV in the germline V gene.

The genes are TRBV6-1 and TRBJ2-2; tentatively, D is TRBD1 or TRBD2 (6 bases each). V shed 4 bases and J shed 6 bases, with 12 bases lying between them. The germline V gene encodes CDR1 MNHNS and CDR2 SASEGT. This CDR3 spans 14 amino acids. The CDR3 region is CASSGSGAAGELFF. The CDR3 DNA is TGTGCCAGCAGTGGTTCGGGGGCGGCCGGGGAGCTGTTTTTT.

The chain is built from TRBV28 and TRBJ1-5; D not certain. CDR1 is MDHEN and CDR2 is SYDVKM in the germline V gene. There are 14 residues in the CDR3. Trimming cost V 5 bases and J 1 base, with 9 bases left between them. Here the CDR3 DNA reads TGTGCCAGCAGTGAGGGCCCAAGCAATCAGCCCCAGCATTTT. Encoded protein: CASSEGPSNQPQHF.

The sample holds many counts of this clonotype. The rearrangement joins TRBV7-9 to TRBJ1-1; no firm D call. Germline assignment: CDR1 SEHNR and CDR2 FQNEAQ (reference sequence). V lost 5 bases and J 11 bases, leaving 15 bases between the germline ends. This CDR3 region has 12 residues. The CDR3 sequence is CASSQGPVDAFF. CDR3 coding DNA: TGTGCCAGCAGCCAAGGACCTGTCGATGCTTTCTTT.

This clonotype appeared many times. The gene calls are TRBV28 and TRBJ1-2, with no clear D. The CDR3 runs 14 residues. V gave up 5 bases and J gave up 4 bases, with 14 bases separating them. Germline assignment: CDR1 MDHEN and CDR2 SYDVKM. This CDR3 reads CASSPPIASYGYTF. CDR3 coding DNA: TGTGCCAGCAGTCCTCCAATAGCTAGCTATGGCTACACCTTC.

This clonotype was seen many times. Here the CDR3 DNA reads TGTGCCAGCAGTTCAGCCCCACAGGGGGCAGCTAACAATGAGCAGTTCTTC. Translating it yields CASSSAPQGAANNEQFF. The chain employs TRBV7-3 and TRBJ2-1; the match to TRBD1 covers 9 bases. Germline V CDR1 and CDR2: SGHTA, FQGTGA. CDR3 length: 17 amino acids. With 6 bases clipped from V and 5 bases from J, the junction kept 14 bases outside the gene matches.

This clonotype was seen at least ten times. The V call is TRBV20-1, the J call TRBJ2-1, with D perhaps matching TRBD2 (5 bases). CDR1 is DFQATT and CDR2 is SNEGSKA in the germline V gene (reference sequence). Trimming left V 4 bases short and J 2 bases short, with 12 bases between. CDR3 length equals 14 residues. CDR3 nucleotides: TGCAGTGCTAAATCCGAGGGTACCTACAATGAGCAGTTCTTC. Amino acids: CSAKSEGTYNEQFF.